The clone carrying this T cell receptor beta chain appeared many times. The antigen remains undetermined. Noted time point: sample taken at primary tumor resection. Whole RNA was taken from tumor, nontumor lung or frozen PBMC; it was then sequenced unsorted. This sample was included in a study of spatial heterogeneity in lung cancer. The germline CDR1 and CDR2 sequences are SGHTA and FQGNSA. This CDR3 has 14 amino acids. V lost 2 bases and J lost 10, with 14 bases in between. TCRdb re-called the 5' RACE reads with MiXCR, one entry per CDR3 protein. Of about 27,000 distinct CDR3 sequences detected, around 7.4% appear once; the ten largest clones hold approximately 25%. Study outcomes and limitations: The number of expanded tumor alpha and beta chains correlated with mutation number.

The origin of this receptor is a male donor with early-stage non-small cell lung cancer. V and J are TRBV7-2 and TRBJ1-4; D is uncertain. Sequenced material: lung tumor tissue, taken at surgery. The CDR3 bases are TGTGCCAGCAGCTTATCTCCGGGGAGCGGAAAACTGTTTTTT. Translating it yields CASSLSPGSGKLFF. Full variable domain (rest looked up from reference TRBV7-2 and TRBJ1-4): GAGVSQSPSNKVTEKGKDVELRCDPISGHTALYWYRQSLGQGLEFLIYFQGNSAPDKSGLPSDRFSAERTGGSVSTLTIQRTQQEDSAVYLCASSLSPGSGKLFFGSGTQLSVL.